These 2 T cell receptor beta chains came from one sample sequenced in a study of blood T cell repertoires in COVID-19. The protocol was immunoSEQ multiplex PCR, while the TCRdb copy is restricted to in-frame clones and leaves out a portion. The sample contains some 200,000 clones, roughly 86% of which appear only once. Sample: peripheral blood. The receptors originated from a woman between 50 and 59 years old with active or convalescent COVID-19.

The CDR3 loop reads CASSPRGRGYTF. In DNA form, the CDR3 reads TGTGCCAGCAGCCCCAGGGGGCGAGGCTACACCTTC. This chain connects TRBV3-1 (or the pseudogene TRBV3-2) to TRBJ1-2, with 8 positions matching TRBD1. The germline CDR1 and CDR2 sequences are LGHDT and YNNKEL (reference sequence). Trimming took 4 bases from V and 8 from J; bases not matched to a gene: 3. This CDR3 contains 12 residues.

CDR3 residues: CASSLGQVFNEKLFF. The CDR3 region has the DNA TGTGCCAGCAGCTTGGGACAGGTGTTTAATGAAAAACTGTTTTTT. J is TRBJ1-4 and V is TRBV27, with TRBD1 identical over 8 bases. This CDR3 is built from 15 residues. Germline assignment: CDR1 MNHEY and CDR2 SMNVEV (reference sequence). The junction had 7 bases not matched to a gene; V was cut back by 6 bases and J by 4 bases.